Sequencing of this T cell receptor (beta chain) was carried out in a study of cytomegalovirus exposure and HLA in healthy donors. The study, taken as a whole, reports: A later analysis found that most CMV-associated TCR beta chains appeared HLA-restricted. Some TCR beta chains (roughly 160 of them) were listed as cytomegalovirus-associated. After further analysis at a later stage, around 17,000 TCR beta sequences were associated with HLA alleles at 0.05 false discovery rate.

This clone was counted between two and nine times. Its antigen is still unknown. The PCR employed 60 Vbeta primers together with 13 Jbeta primers. Authors' processing steps: Unique TCR beta chains totaled some 80 million in a later count, with roughly 10 million of them shared. The data were produced by immunoSEQ multiplex PCR, yet TCRdb's version contains in-frame clones alone and is incomplete. The DNA gave D and trimming, while V, J and clone size come from that table. The sample lists tens of thousands of clones; roughly 82% were seen once. The sequence came from a man aged 25 to 40 in good health and CMV-seronegative. The sample was PBMCs.

CDR3 nucleotides: TGTGCCAGCAGCGTATGGGGGGGGGTGAGGGAGACCCAGTACTTC. Amino acids: CASSVWGGVRETQYF. The rearrangement joins TRBV7-2 to TRBJ2-5; 7 bases agree with TRBD2. V shed 5 bases, J shed 5 bases, and the junction held 11 bases outside the gene matches. This CDR3 is 15 amino acids long. CDR1 SGHTA and CDR2 FQGNSA come from the germline V gene.